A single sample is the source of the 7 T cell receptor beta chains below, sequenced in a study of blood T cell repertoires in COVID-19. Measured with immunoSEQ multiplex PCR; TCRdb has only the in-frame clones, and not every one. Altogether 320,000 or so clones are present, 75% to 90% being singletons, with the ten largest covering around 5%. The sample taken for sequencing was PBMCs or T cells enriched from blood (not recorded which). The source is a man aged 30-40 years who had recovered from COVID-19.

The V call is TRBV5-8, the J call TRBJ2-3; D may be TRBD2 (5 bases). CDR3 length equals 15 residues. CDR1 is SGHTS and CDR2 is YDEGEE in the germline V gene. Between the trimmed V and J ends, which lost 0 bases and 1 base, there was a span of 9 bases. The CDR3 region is CASSLGADGTDTQYF. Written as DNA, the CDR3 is TGTGCCAGCAGCTTGGGAGCGGACGGCACAGATACGCAGTATTTT.

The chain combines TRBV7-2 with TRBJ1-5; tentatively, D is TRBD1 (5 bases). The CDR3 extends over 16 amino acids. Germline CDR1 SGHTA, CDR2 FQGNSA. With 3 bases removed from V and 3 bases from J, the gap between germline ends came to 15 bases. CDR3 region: CASSFVGADTNQPQHF. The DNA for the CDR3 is TGTGCCAGCAGCTTCGTAGGGGCTGACACCAATCAGCCCCAGCATTTT.

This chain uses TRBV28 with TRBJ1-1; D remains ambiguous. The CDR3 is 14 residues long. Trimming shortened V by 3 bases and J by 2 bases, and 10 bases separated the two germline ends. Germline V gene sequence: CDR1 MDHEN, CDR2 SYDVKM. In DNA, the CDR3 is TGTGCCAGCAGTTTCTGGCAAGAAAACACTGAAGCTTTCTTT. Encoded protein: CASSFWQENTEAFF.

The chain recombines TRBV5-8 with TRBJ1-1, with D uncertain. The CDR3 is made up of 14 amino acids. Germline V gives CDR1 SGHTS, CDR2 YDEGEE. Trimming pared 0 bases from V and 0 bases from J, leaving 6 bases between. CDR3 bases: TGTGCCAGCAGCTTGGTCTTAATGAACACTGAAGCTTTCTTT. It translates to CASSLVLMNTEAFF.

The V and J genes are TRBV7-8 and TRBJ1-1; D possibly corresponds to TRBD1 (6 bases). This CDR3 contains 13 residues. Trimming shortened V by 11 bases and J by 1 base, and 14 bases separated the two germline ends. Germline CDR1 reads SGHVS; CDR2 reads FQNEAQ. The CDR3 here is CAGMGAGNTEAFF. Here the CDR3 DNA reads TGTGCCGGGATGGGGGCGGGGAACACTGAAGCTTTCTTT.

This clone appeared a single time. The CDR3 is CASSSGTGAYEQYF. The CDR3 DNA reads TGTGCCAGCAGCTCCGGGACAGGGGCCTACGAGCAGTACTTC. This sequence joins TRBV7-9 and TRBJ2-7; TRBD1 matches 10 bases. Germline lookup yields CDR1 SEHNR and CDR2 FQNEAQ (reference sequence). This CDR3 contains 14 residues. V was pared by 4 bases and J by 2 bases, with 2 bases of the junction left unmatched. Drawing the rest from reference TRBV7-9 and TRBJ2-7, the complete variable domain is DTGVSQNPRHKITKRGQNVTFRCDPISEHNRLYWYRQTLGQGPEFLTYFQNEAQLEKSRLLSDRFSAERPKGSFSTLEIQRTEQGDSAMYLCASSSGTGAYEQYFGPGTRLTVT.

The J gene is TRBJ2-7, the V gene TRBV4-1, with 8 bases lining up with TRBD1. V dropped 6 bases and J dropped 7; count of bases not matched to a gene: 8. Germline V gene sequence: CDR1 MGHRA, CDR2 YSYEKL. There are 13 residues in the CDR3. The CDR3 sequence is CASRDRVEGEQYF. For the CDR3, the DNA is TGCGCCAGCAGGGACAGGGTTGAAGGAGAGCAGTACTTC.